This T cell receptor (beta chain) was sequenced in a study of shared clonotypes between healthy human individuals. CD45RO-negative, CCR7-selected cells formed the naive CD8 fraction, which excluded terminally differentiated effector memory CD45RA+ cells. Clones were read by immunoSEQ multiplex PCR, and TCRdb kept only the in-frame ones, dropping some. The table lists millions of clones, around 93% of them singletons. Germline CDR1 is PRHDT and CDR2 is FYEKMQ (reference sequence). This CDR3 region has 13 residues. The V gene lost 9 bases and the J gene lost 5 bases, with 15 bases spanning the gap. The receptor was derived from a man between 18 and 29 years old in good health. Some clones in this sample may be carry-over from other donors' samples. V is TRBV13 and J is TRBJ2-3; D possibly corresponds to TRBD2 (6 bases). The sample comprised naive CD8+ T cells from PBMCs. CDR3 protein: CASAGLSGDTQYF. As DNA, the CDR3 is TGTGCCAGTGCGGGGCTATCGGGAGATACGCAGTATTTT. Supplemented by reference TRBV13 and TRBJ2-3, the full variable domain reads AAGVIQSPRHLIKEKRETATLKCYPIPRHDTVYWYQQGPGQDPQFLISFYEKMQSDKGSIPDRFSAQQFSDYHSELNMSSLELGDSALYFCASAGLSGDTQYFGPGTRLTVL.